These 2 T cell receptor beta chains originate from one sample sequenced in a study of regulatory T cells in long-lasting Graves disease. Time point described: newly diagnosed GD, antithyroid drugs for less than 3 months. PBMC-extracted RNA yielded the TCR library. Building the TCR beta libraries relied on iRepertoire HTBI primers, and CDR3 regions underwent Arm-PCR. TCRdb recomputed calls from the multiplex PCR reads with MiXCR, one row per CDR3 protein. Seen here are about 560,000 distinct CDR3 sequences, 15% to 20% observed once, and the top ten hold 12%. This same sample was also part of a study on T cells in Graves' hyperthyroidism and ophthalmopathy.

Sequencing was performed on peripheral blood mononuclear cells (PBMCs), taken at new diagnosis, from a patient treated with antithyroid drugs. Receptors originate from a man in his late teens or twenties with Graves disease.

Details on this clonotype: A much bigger clone sits one base away, suggesting this may be a read error. The rearrangement uses TRBV2 and TRBJ1-2, with a weak D call TRBD1 (5 bases). Trimming stripped 6 bases from V and 0 bases from J, with 17 bases between. CDR1 and CDR2 from the germline V gene are SNHLY and FYNNEI. CDR3 size: 16 residues. CDR3 nucleotide sequence: TGTGCCAGCAGGGGAAACAGGAGCTACTCTAACTATGGCTACACCTTC. This encodes CASRGNRSYSNYGYTF.

The rearrangement joins TRBV14 to TRBJ2-5; D gene unclear. Looked up from germline, CDR1 is SGHDN and CDR2 is FVKESK. This CDR3 is built from 16 residues. Trimming took 0 bases from V and 4 from J, leaving 15 bases between them. In DNA, the CDR3 is TGTGCCAGCAGCCAAGACCCCTTTATCGGAGTAGAGACCCAGTACTTC. Its protein is CASSQDPFIGVETQYF.